This TCR beta chain was captured by sequencing in a study of cytomegalovirus exposure and HLA in healthy donors. Amplification used 60 Vbeta primers and 13 Jbeta primers. Assay: immunoSEQ multiplex PCR; the TCRdb copy retains only in-frame clones and omits some. The sample yields roughly 230,000 clones, about 90% seen once. Sequenced sample: PBMCs. This clonotype was sampled from a girl aged 2 to 9 in good health and CMV-seronegative.

The CDR3 sequence: CASSVRDQAFF. The CDR3 nucleotides read TGTGCCAGCAGTGTTCGGGATCAAGCTTTCTTT. The gene calls are TRBV6-1 and TRBJ1-1, with D unclear. Trimming took 4 bases from V and 9 from J, leaving 9 bases between them. The CDR3 length is 11 residues. Germline V gene data show CDR1 as MNHNS and CDR2 as SASEGT.